This TCR beta chain is drawn from a study of tumor-infiltrating lymphocytes in localized non-small cell lung cancer. The study's findings and limits: IM1 and IM2 tumors showed no difference in T-cell fraction. Different pieces of the same tissue were used for each assay.

Details on this clone: Its antigen is not identified.

The CDR3 covers 17 residues. CDR1 and CDR2 (germline): LNHDA, SQIVND (reference sequence). V shed 4 bases, J shed 2 bases, and the junction held 7 bases outside the gene matches. Method: immunoSEQ multiplex PCR; TCRdb's copy keeps in-frame clones and lacks some. The sample holds about 25,000 clones; just under 70% are singletons and the top ten take roughly 14%. The clonotype was recovered from a human donor with non-small cell lung cancer. The sequencing input was lung tumor tissue. This chain connects TRBV19 to TRBJ2-7, with TRBD2 matching 14 bases. The CDR3 protein is CASSKGLAGDRAYEQYF. The CDR3, as DNA: TGTGCCAGTAGTAAGGGACTAGCGGGAGATCGCGCCTACGAGCAGTACTTC.